These 26 T cell receptor beta chains originate from one sample sequenced in a study of cytomegalovirus exposure and HLA in healthy donors. Vbeta (60) and Jbeta (13) primers were used in the PCR. Libraries were prepared by immunoSEQ multiplex PCR; TCRdb keeps only in-frame clonotypes and omits some of them. The data show about 160,000 clones, about 77% seen once. The sequencing input was PBMCs. Receptors were obtained from a man aged 25 to 40 in good health and CMV-seronegative.

This sequence joins TRBV9 and TRBJ1-3, with 11 bases lining up with TRBD1. Germline V gene lookup returns CDR1 SGDLS and CDR2 YYNGEE. The V segment lost 3 bases and the J segment 8 bases; nucleotides outside the gene matches: 10. CDR3 length: 16 amino acids. As DNA, the CDR3 is TGTGCCAGCAGCGCCCAAGTCGGACAGGGGGCGGACACCATATATTTT. As protein: CASSAQVGQGADTIYF.

This clone was observed a few times. The chain uses TRBV6-5 and TRBJ1-2; maybe TRBD1 (5 bases). Trimming shortened V by 0 bases and J by 4 bases, and 15 bases separated the two germline ends. The CDR3 has 16 amino acids. Germline CDR1 reads MNHEY; CDR2 reads SVGAGI. The CDR3 protein is CASSYSSTRQGYGYTF. DNA of the CDR3: TGTGCCAGCAGTTACTCGAGCACCCGGCAGGGCTATGGCTACACCTTC.

This chain connects TRBV30 to TRBJ2-2; D gene uncertain. In germline, CDR1 is GTSNPN, CDR2 SVGIG (reference sequence). The V end was cut by 3 bases, the J end by 3 bases, with 11 bases between. The CDR3 runs to 14 residues. The CDR3 sequence is CAWREMADTGELFF. In nucleotides, the CDR3 is TGTGCCTGGAGGGAGATGGCGGACACCGGGGAGCTGTTTTTT.

The chain carries TRBV9 and TRBJ1-3; no clear D gene. The CDR3 spans 15 residues. Trimming left V 4 bases short and J 3 bases short, with 14 bases between. From germline, CDR1 is SGDLS and CDR2 YYNGEE. In DNA, the CDR3 is TGTGCCAGCAGCACCAAGACCCTAGGTGGAAACACCATATATTTT. Protein product: CASSTKTLGGNTIYF. The whole variable domain, filled in from reference TRBV9 and TRBJ1-3, reads DSGVTQTPKHLITATGQRVTLRCSPRSGDLSVYWYQQSLDQGLQFLIQYYNGEERAKGNILERFSAQQFPDLHSELNLSSLELGDSALYFCASSTKTLGGNTIYFGEGSWLTVV.

This chain joins TRBV28 and TRBJ1-5; possibly TRBD1 for D (5 bases). The CDR3 is made up of 14 amino acids. Trimming shortened V by 8 bases and J by 4 bases, and 15 bases separated the two germline ends. CDR1 is MDHEN and CDR2 is SYDVKM in the germline V gene. The CDR3 nucleotides read TGTGCCAGCTTCGGGGGATGGGTGAATCAGCCCCAGCATTTT. Protein: CASFGGWVNQPQHF.

This clone occurred a few times. V and J are TRBV5-4 and TRBJ2-3; perhaps TRBD2 as D (6 bases). Per the germline V gene, CDR1 is SGHNT and CDR2 is YYREEE (reference sequence). V was clipped by 4 bases and J by 6 bases, with 15 bases between them. The CDR3 sequence is 14 residues long. The CDR3 DNA is TGTGCCAGCAGCCCGACTAGTGGGGAGGATACGCAGTATTTT. Amino acids: CASSPTSGEDTQYF. Using reference TRBV5-4 and TRBJ2-3 for the parts outside the CDR3, the full variable domain is ETGVTQSPTHLIKTRGQQVTLRCSSQSGHNTVSWYQQALGQGPQFIFQYYREEENGRGNFPPRFSGLQFPNYSSELNVNALELDDSALYLCASSPTSGEDTQYFGPGTRLTVL.

The chain uses TRBV13 and TRBJ2-5; D perhaps matches TRBD1 (5 bases). CDR3 length: 14 amino acids. CDR1 is PRHDT and CDR2 is FYEKMQ in the germline V gene (reference sequence). V gave up 0 bases and J gave up 2 bases, with 7 bases separating them. In DNA, the CDR3 is TGTGCCAGCAGCTTAGGACAGGAGCAAGAGACCCAGTACTTC. It is translated as CASSLGQEQETQYF.

Only a few counts were recorded for this clone. The rearrangement uses TRBV7-2 and TRBJ2-7; D might be TRBD1 (5 bases). The CDR3 has 14 residues. V shed 5 bases and J shed 0 bases, with 11 bases lying between them. Germline V gene lookup returns CDR1 SGHTA and CDR2 FQGNSA. CDR3: CASSPQGLSYEQYF. The CDR3 region has the DNA TGTGCCAGCAGCCCCCAGGGTCTCTCCTACGAGCAGTACTTC.

This chain uses TRBV28 with TRBJ2-7; the match to TRBD1 covers 10 bases. Germline-derived CDR1 and CDR2 are MDHEN and SYDVKM. V trimming: 6 bases; J trimming: 2 bases; junction bases outside the gene matches: 4. The CDR3 has 14 amino acids. The CDR3 nucleotides are TGTGCCAGCAGACAAGACAGGGGGCCCTACGAGCAGTACTTC. Translated: CASRQDRGPYEQYF.

The chain links TRBV15 to TRBJ1-2, with D possibly TRBD1 on 6 matching bases. The length of the CDR3 is 15 residues. V was shortened by 5 bases and J by 8 bases, with 21 bases between the two germline ends. Looked up from germline, CDR1 is LNHNV and CDR2 is YYDKDF (reference sequence). CDR3 loop: CATSLSWGGVYGYTF. CDR3 DNA sequence: TGTGCCACCAGCCTATCATGGGGGGGCGTCTACGGCTACACCTTC. The complete variable domain, with remaining parts taken from reference TRBV15 and TRBJ1-2, reads DAMVIQNPRYQVTQFGKPVTLSCSQTLNHNVMYWYQQKSSQAPKLLFHYYDKDFNNEADTPDNFQSRRPNTSFCFLDIRSPGLGDTAMYLCATSLSWGGVYGYTFGSGTRLTVV.

In its sample, this clone was seen once. The chain combines TRBV28 with TRBJ2-7, with D possibly matching TRBD2 (7 bases). Germline-derived CDR1 and CDR2 are MDHEN and SYDVKM. The CDR3 is 14 residues long. Trimming took 3 bases from V and 3 from J, leaving 12 bases between them. The CDR3, as DNA: TGTGCCAGCAGTTTTGGGGAGGGGGGCTACGAGCAGTACTTC. The encoded protein is CASSFGEGGYEQYF.

The chain employs TRBV25-1 and TRBJ2-4; 9 bases line up with TRBD1. The germline CDR1 and CDR2 sequences are MGHDK and SYGVNS. This CDR3 spans 17 amino acids. Losses at the gene ends were 2 bases for V and 7 bases for J; bases not matched to a gene: 12. The CDR3 nucleotides are TGTGCCAGCAGTGAACAACAGGGGGCGGGAATAAGGAACATTCAGTACTTC. Translation gives CASSEQQGAGIRNIQYF.

The V call is TRBV5-1, the J call TRBJ1-6; possible D gene TRBD1, 5 bases. Germline V lookup: CDR1 SGHRS, CDR2 YFSETQ. This CDR3 is 14 amino acids long. V lost 2 bases and J 5 bases, leaving 8 bases between the germline ends. CDR3 protein: CASSLGRDNSPLHF. The CDR3 nucleotides are TGCGCCAGCAGCTTAGGCAGGGATAATTCACCCCTCCACTTT.

The chain joins TRBV18 to TRBJ2-3; D is perhaps TRBD2 (6 bases). CDR1 and CDR2 from the germline V gene are KGHSH and LQKENI. V lost 3 bases and J 8 bases, leaving 9 bases between the germline ends. The CDR3 is made up of 12 amino acids. The CDR3 DNA is TGTGCCAGCTCACCGACTAGTGTTACGCAGTATTTT. It encodes CASSPTSVTQYF.

This clone was recorded only once. V gene TRBV5-4 combines with J gene TRBJ2-1, with D perhaps TRBD2 (6 bases). The V end lost 4 bases, the J end lost 4 bases, and 12 bases lay between the germline ends. The germline gives CDR1 SGHNT, CDR2 YYREEE (reference sequence). The CDR3 extends over 14 amino acids. The chain's CDR3 is CASSPGTLYNEQFF. CDR3 sequence (DNA): TGTGCCAGCAGCCCCGGGACTTTATACAATGAGCAGTTCTTC.

J is TRBJ2-7 and V is TRBV6-1, with no clear D. CDR3 length equals 15 residues. Germline V gene sequence: CDR1 MNHNS, CDR2 SASEGT. Trimming stripped 4 bases from V and 0 bases from J, with 13 bases between. The CDR3 loop is CASSGRRLGSYEQYF. In DNA form, the CDR3 reads TGTGCCAGCAGTGGAAGGCGGTTGGGCTCCTACGAGCAGTACTTC.

V usage is TRBV28 and J usage is TRBJ1-1, with D perhaps matching TRBD1 (5 bases). V gave up 6 bases and J gave up 4 bases, with 15 bases separating them. CDR3 size: 14 residues. In germline, CDR1 is MDHEN, CDR2 SYDVKM. CDR3 protein: CASSPGSSGTEAFF. CDR3 sequence (DNA): TGTGCCAGCAGCCCAGGGTCATCGGGCACTGAAGCTTTCTTT. Looking up the rest from reference TRBV28 and TRBJ1-1 gives the full variable domain: DVKVTQSSRYLVKRTGEKVFLECVQDMDHENMFWYRQDPGLGLRLIYFSYDVKMKEKGDIPEGYSVSREKKERFSLILESASTNQTSMYLCASSPGSSGTEAFFGQGTRLTVV.

The chain is built from TRBV4-2 and TRBJ1-2; 10 nucleotides agree with TRBD1. The CDR3 has 14 residues. Losses at the gene ends were 4 bases for V and 5 bases for J; bases not matched to a gene: 4. From germline, CDR1 is LGHNA and CDR2 YNFKEQ. The CDR3 spells CASSLPGQGYGYTF. The CDR3 DNA reads as TGTGCCAGCAGCCTGCCGGGACAGGGGTATGGCTACACCTTC.

The rearrangement links TRBV2 to TRBJ2-7; a weak D match, TRBD1 (6 bases). This CDR3 comprises 14 residues. V was trimmed by 6 bases and J by 2 bases, leaving 14 bases between them. CDR1 is SNHLY, CDR2 FYNNEI, per germline. CDR3 region: CASRATGPAYEQYF. CDR3 bases: TGTGCCAGCAGAGCCACAGGGCCCGCCTACGAGCAGTACTTC.

The chain combines TRBV2 with TRBJ1-1; weak D call: TRBD1 (5 bases). Per germline, CDR1 SNHLY and CDR2 FYNNEI. The CDR3 is 15 amino acids. V lost 2 bases to trimming and J lost 1 base, with 11 bases between them. The chain's CDR3 is CASSERGLRNTEAFF. DNA for the CDR3: TGTGCCAGCAGTGAAAGGGGACTGAGGAACACTGAAGCTTTCTTT.

The chain uses TRBV10-3 and TRBJ2-7, with 8 bases fitting TRBD1. This CDR3 has 14 residues. Per germline, CDR1 ENHRY and CDR2 SYGVKD. V lost 2 bases and J lost 3; bases outside the gene matches: 3. CDR3 coding DNA: TGTGCCATCAGTGAGGGACAGGGATACTACGAGCAGTACTTC. Translated: CAISEGQGYYEQYF.

This chain links TRBV5-1 with TRBJ1-1; 10 bases fit TRBD1. This CDR3 spans 16 amino acids. CDR1 SGHRS and CDR2 YFSETQ come from the germline V gene. Trimming at V came to 4 bases and at J to 0 bases, leaving 6 bases not matched to a gene. The CDR3 sequence: CASSPTGGIMNTEAFF. The CDR3 DNA follows: TGCGCCAGCAGCCCGACAGGGGGCATTATGAACACTGAAGCTTTCTTT. Using reference TRBV5-1 and TRBJ1-1 for the parts outside the CDR3, the full variable domain is KAGVTQTPRYLIKTRGQQVTLSCSPISGHRSVSWYQQTPGQGLQFLFEYFSETQRNKGNFPGRFSGRQFSNSRSEMNVSTLELGDSALYLCASSPTGGIMNTEAFFGQGTRLTVV.

The chain joins TRBV5-1 to TRBJ1-1; 7 bases map to TRBD1. Losses at the gene ends were 0 bases for V and 1 base for J; bases not matched to a gene: 9. CDR1 is SGHRS, CDR2 YFSETQ, per germline. The CDR3 is 17 residues long. The CDR3 DNA reads as TGCGCCAGCAGCTTGGAGAGACAGGGAAGGGGGAACACTGAAGCTTTCTTT. Its protein is CASSLERQGRGNTEAFF.

The rearrangement uses TRBV7-6 and TRBJ2-6, with D unclear. With 4 bases removed from V and 4 bases from J, the gap between germline ends came to 11 bases. Germline assignment: CDR1 SGHVS and CDR2 FNYEAQ. The CDR3 loop spans 15 amino acids. CDR3 nucleotides: TGTGCCAGCAGCTCGACTGGCTCGGGGGCCAACGTCCTGACTTTC. Protein sequence: CASSSTGSGANVLTF.

The genes are TRBV9 and TRBJ2-2; 10 nucleotides line up with TRBD1. This CDR3 is built from 16 residues. Germline CDR1 and CDR2: SGDLS and YYNGEE. V lost 3 bases to trimming and J lost 4 bases; unmatched junction nucleotides: 6. The CDR3 DNA reads as TGTGCCAGCAGCGCTCGACAGGGGGCGAGCACCGGGGAGCTGTTTTTT. It encodes CASSARQGASTGELFF.

The V and J genes are TRBV4-3 and TRBJ1-2, with TRBD1 identical over 9 bases. Trimming cost V 3 bases and J 1 base; bases outside gene matches: 3. CDR1 and CDR2 from the germline V gene are LGHNA and YSLEER. CDR3 length: 15 amino acids. Here the CDR3 reads CASSHRTGVNYGYTF. The DNA of the CDR3 is TGCGCCAGCAGCCACCGGACAGGGGTTAACTATGGCTACACCTTC.